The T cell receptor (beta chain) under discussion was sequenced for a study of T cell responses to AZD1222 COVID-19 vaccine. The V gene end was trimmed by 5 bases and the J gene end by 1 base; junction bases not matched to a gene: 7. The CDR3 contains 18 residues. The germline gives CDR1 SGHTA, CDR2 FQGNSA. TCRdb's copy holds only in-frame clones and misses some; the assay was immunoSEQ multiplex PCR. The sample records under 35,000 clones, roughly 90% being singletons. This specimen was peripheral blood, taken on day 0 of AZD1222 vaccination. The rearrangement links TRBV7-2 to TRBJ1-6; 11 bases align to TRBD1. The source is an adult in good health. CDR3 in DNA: TGTGCCAGCAGCCCGGACAGGGGGCGATATTCCTATAATTCACCCCTCCACTTT. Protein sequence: CASSPDRGRYSYNSPLHF. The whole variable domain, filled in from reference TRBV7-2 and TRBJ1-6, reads GAGVSQSPSNKVTEKGKDVELRCDPISGHTALYWYRQSLGQGLEFLIYFQGNSAPDKSGLPSDRFSAERTGGSVSTLTIQRTQQEDSAVYLCASSPDRGRYSYNSPLHFGNGTRLTVT.